This is a list of T cell receptor beta chains from one sample in a study of T cells in Graves' hyperthyroidism and ophthalmopathy. TCRdb ran MiXCR on the multiplex PCR reads and lists one entry per CDR3 protein. The repertoire holds fewer than 750,000 distinct CDR3 sequences, with about 15% as singletons. The specimen sequenced was blood. The receptor set was obtained from a woman aged 45-59 years with Graves' ophthalmopathy. Both conserved end residues are part of each CDR3. Fields, in order: CDR3 length, V gene, clone size, D gene, J gene, CDR3 protein, CDR3 DNA. D genes are given only for firm matches. The size of a clone is reported for some rows only, either as once, few or many, or as a class for expanded clones.

CDR3 length: 17
V gene: TRBV6-5
clone size: few
D gene: TRBD2
J gene: TRBJ2-1
CDR3 protein: CASSYVEPGLNGNEQFF
CDR3 DNA: TGTGCCAGCAGTTACGTAGAGCCGGGACTAAACGGCAATGAGCAGTTCTTC

CDR3 length: 13
V gene: TRBV20-1
clone size: NA
D gene: NA
J gene: TRBJ2-2
CDR3 protein: CSARESPTGELFF
CDR3 DNA: TGCAGTGCTAGAGAGTCGCCCACCGGGGAGCTGTTTTTT

CDR3 length: 15
V gene: TRBV10-3
clone size: many
D gene: TRBD2
J gene: TRBJ2-7
CDR3 protein: CAISDTTSGSYEQYF
CDR3 DNA: TGTGCCATCAGTGATACGACTAGCGGGAGCTACGAGCAGTACTTC

CDR3 length: 20
V gene: TRBV9
clone size: NA
D gene: NA
J gene: TRBJ1-5
CDR3 protein: CASSVQSLRTTSYSNQPQHF
CDR3 DNA: TGTGCCAGCAGCGTACAATCTTTGAGGACGACGAGCTATAGCAATCAGCCCCAGCATTTT

CDR3 length: 16
V gene: TRBV30
clone size: many
D gene: TRBD2
J gene: TRBJ2-1
CDR3 protein: CAWRPGTSGRQIEQFF
CDR3 DNA: TGTGCCTGGAGGCCCGGGACTAGCGGGAGACAAATCGAGCAGTTCTTC

CDR3 length: 12
V gene: TRBV10-2
clone size: once
D gene: NA
J gene: TRBJ2-1
CDR3 protein: CASSHGSVEQFF
CDR3 DNA: TGCGCCAGCAGTCACGGTAGTGTTGAGCAGTTCTTC

CDR3 length: 19
V gene: TRBV5-6
clone size: few
D gene: TRBD2
J gene: TRBJ2-1
CDR3 protein: CASTKDTSGRAEGYNEQFF
CDR3 DNA: TGTGCCAGCACCAAGGACACTAGCGGGAGGGCCGAAGGCTACAATGAGCAGTTCTTC

CDR3 length: 15
V gene: TRBV27
clone size: NA
D gene: TRBD1
J gene: TRBJ2-7
CDR3 protein: CASSYLGQGHYEQYF
CDR3 DNA: TGTGCCAGCAGTTATTTGGGACAGGGACACTACGAGCAGTACTTC

CDR3 length: 15
V gene: TRBV5-1
clone size: NA
D gene: NA
J gene: TRBJ1-6
CDR3 protein: CASSLSSAGNSPLHF
CDR3 DNA: TGCGCCAGCAGCTTGAGTTCCGCGGGTAATTCACCCCTCCACTTT

CDR3 length: 15
V gene: TRBV7-7
clone size: many
D gene: TRBD2
J gene: TRBJ2-1
CDR3 protein: CASSLDSGRYNEQFF
CDR3 DNA: TGTGCTAGCAGCTTAGATAGCGGGAGGTACAATGAGCAGTTCTTC

CDR3 length: 16
V gene: TRBV11-2
clone size: many
D gene: TRBD2
J gene: TRBJ2-3
CDR3 protein: CASSQAGGTRYFTQYF
CDR3 DNA: TGTGCCAGCAGCCAAGCTGGTGGGACTAGGTACTTTACGCAGTATTTT

CDR3 length: 15
V gene: TRBV5-6
clone size: many
D gene: TRBD2
J gene: TRBJ2-1
CDR3 protein: CASIQAGGPYNEQFF
CDR3 DNA: TGTGCCAGCATCCAAGCGGGAGGGCCCTACAATGAGCAGTTCTTC

CDR3 length: 14
V gene: TRBV7-8
clone size: many
D gene: NA
J gene: TRBJ2-6
CDR3 protein: CASLLNPGANVLTF
CDR3 DNA: TGTGCCAGCCTACTGAATCCTGGGGCCAACGTCCTGACTTTC

CDR3 length: 14
V gene: TRBV4-1
clone size: NA
D gene: NA
J gene: TRBJ2-3
CDR3 protein: CASSQALVQDTQYF
CDR3 DNA: TGCGCCAGCAGCCAAGCGCTAGTTCAAGATACGCAGTATTTT